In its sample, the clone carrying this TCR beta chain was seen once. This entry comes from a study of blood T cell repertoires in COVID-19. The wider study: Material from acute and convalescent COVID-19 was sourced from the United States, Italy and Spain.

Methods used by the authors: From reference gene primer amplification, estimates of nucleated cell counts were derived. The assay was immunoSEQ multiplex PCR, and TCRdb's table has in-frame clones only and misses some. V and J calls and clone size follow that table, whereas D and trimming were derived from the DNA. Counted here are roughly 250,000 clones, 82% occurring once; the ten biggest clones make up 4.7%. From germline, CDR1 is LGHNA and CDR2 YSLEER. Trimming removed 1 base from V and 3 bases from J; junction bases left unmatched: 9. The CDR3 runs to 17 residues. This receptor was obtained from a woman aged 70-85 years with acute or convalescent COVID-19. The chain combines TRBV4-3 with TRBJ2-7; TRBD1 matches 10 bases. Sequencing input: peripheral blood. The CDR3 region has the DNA TGCGCCAGCAGCCAAGTCTCATCCGGACAGGGGGGCTACGAGCAGTACTTC. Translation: CASSQVSSGQGGYEQYF.